This T cell receptor (beta chain) was documented in a study of T cell responses to AZD1222 COVID-19 vaccine. In the case of this clone: Its antigen is undetermined.

Study findings and constraints: Repertoire collection took place solely once the T cell response had peaked. The reported proportion of spike-specific TCRs targeting unmutated variant regions was nearly half.

V lost 3 bases, J lost 1 base, and 7 bases lay in between. From germline, CDR1 is LNHDA and CDR2 SQIVND (reference sequence). This CDR3 is 14 amino acids long. The assay was immunoSEQ multiplex PCR, and TCRdb's table has in-frame clones only and misses some. Of 80,000 or so clones in the sample, roughly 85% were seen once. Both about-4-week and about-12-week second-dose recipients were combined. This material consisted of peripheral blood, taken 28 days after the second AZD1222 dose. The receptor was derived from an adult who received the AZD1222 COVID-19 vaccine. The V and J genes are TRBV19 and TRBJ1-3; D is unresolved. CDR3 DNA: TGTGCCAGTAGTATCGGTATATCTGGAAACACCATATATTTT. The encoded protein is CASSIGISGNTIYF.